This passage covers 29 T cell receptor beta chains from one sample sequenced in a study of T-cell memory formation after mild COVID-19. From the 5' RACE reads, TCRdb called clonotypes with MiXCR, one entry per CDR3 protein. The data show roughly 250,000 distinct CDR3 sequences, with over 15% seen just once and approximately 20% held by the top ten. The material sequenced was PBMCs or a T cell subset sorted from them (not recorded which). These receptors all stem from a man between 18 and 35 years old who had mild COVID-19 (a few samples of this study predate the infection). Cell type and time point are not known.

V gene TRBV6-6 combines with J gene TRBJ1-5; D might be TRBD1 (6 bases). The CDR3 is 17 residues long. CDR1 and CDR2 from the germline V gene are MNHNY and SVGAGI (reference sequence). V shed 6 bases and J shed 1 base, with 19 bases lying between them. CDR3 nucleotides: TGTGCCAGCAGCCCCGGAACGGGGGCCGAAAGCAATCAGCCCCAGCATTTT. Translation gives CASSPGTGAESNQPQHF.

Many counts were recorded for this clonotype. This rearrangement joins TRBV12-3 or TRBV12-4 to TRBJ2-1, with 11 bases aligning to TRBD2. After removal of 5 bases from V and 8 bases from J, the junction contained 5 bases not matched to a gene. The CDR3 is 14 residues long. CDR3 coding DNA: TGTGCCAGCAGTCCCACTAGCGGGGGCGATGAGCAGTTCTTC. Amino acid sequence: CASSPTSGGDEQFF.

J is TRBJ1-6 and V is TRBV10-3, with unresolved D. CDR1 ENHRY and CDR2 SYGVKD come from the germline V gene. The germline V and J ends were trimmed by 4 bases and 6 bases, with 4 bases remaining between them. This CDR3 has 12 amino acids. The CDR3 coding sequence is TGTGCCATCAGTGGTCCTAATTCACCCCTCCACTTT. Protein product: CAISGPNSPLHF.

J is TRBJ2-3 and V is TRBV28; D is perhaps TRBD2 (6 bases). V lost 6 bases and J 2 bases, leaving 15 bases between the germline ends. The CDR3 spans 15 residues. Germline V gene sequence: CDR1 MDHEN, CDR2 SYDVKM. The CDR3 spells CASSYIAAFTDTQYF. As DNA, the CDR3 is TGTGCCAGCAGCTATATAGCGGCCTTCACAGATACGCAGTATTTT.

The rearrangement joins TRBV4-2 to TRBJ2-3; D possibly corresponds to TRBD1 (6 bases). Germline loops: CDR1 LGHNA, CDR2 YNFKEQ. V dropped 6 bases and J dropped 0 bases, with 13 bases sitting between them. This CDR3 contains 15 residues. CDR3 DNA: TGTGCCAGCAGGGACACAGGGCCTAGCACAGATACGCAGTATTTT. As protein: CASRDTGPSTDTQYF.

The chain has TRBV20-1 and TRBJ2-7, with D tentatively TRBD1 (6 bases). The length of the CDR3 is 14 residues. Per the germline V gene, CDR1 is DFQATT and CDR2 is SNEGSKA (reference sequence). Trimming took off 6 bases at V and 0 bases at J, with 15 bases between the two ends. CDR3 nucleotides: TGCAGTGCCCGTCGACAGGTCCTCTCCTACGAGCAGTACTTC. This encodes CSARRQVLSYEQYF.

This chain uses TRBV5-1 with TRBJ2-7; 12 nucleotides agree with TRBD1. The length of the CDR3 is 16 residues. Germline values: CDR1 SGHRS, CDR2 YFSETQ. Germline trimming cut 0 bases from V and 3 bases from J; bases unmatched to any gene: 4. The DNA of the CDR3 is TGCGCCAGCAGCTTGGCCGGGACAGGGGGCCTCTACGAGCAGTACTTC. Encoded protein: CASSLAGTGGLYEQYF.

V gene TRBV27 combines with J gene TRBJ2-2; D perhaps matches TRBD2 (6 bases). The length of the CDR3 is 14 residues. Between the trimmed V and J ends, which lost 3 bases and 5 bases, there was a span of 10 bases. Germline CDR1 reads MNHEY; CDR2 reads SMNVEV (reference sequence). Here the CDR3 DNA reads TGTGCCAGCAGTTTTGGAGGGCGAACCGGGGAGCTGTTTTTT. It yields the protein CASSFGGRTGELFF.

The CDR3 loop is CASSPRPGLAMNEQFF. CDR3 nucleotides: TGTGCCAGCAGCCCCCGGCCGGGACTAGCAATGAATGAGCAGTTCTTC. The rearrangement links TRBV7-2 to TRBJ2-1, with TRBD2 matching over 9 bases. The J segment lost 7 bases and the V segment lost 5 bases, leaving 12 bases of the junction unmatched. The CDR3 contains 16 residues. Germline V gene lookup returns CDR1 SGHTA and CDR2 FQGNSA.

The chain recombines TRBV28 with TRBJ2-2, with D perhaps being TRBD1 or TRBD2 (5 bases each). Deletions cut 6 bases from V and 13 bases from J, with 30 bases between. The germline V gene encodes CDR1 MDHEN and CDR2 SYDVKM. This CDR3 comprises 17 residues. The CDR3 sequence: CASSPIGVAGGPGRLFF. CDR3 DNA sequence: TGTGCCAGCAGCCCCATAGGGGTCGCGGGCGGGCCGGGGCGGCTGTTTTTT. Supplemented by reference TRBV28 and TRBJ2-2, the full variable domain reads DVKVTQSSRYLVKRTGEKVFLECVQDMDHENMFWYRQDPGLGLRLIYFSYDVKMKEKGDIPEGYSVSREKKERFSLILESASTNQTSMYLCASSPIGVAGGPGRLFFGEGSRLTVL.

This clonotype was counted a few times. The DNA of the CDR3 is TGTGCCAGCAGCACTCTTGCGGGGAACCAAGAGACCCAGTACTTC. Translating gives CASSTLAGNQETQYF. The chain uses TRBV7-3 and TRBJ2-5; a weak D match, TRBD2 (6 bases). Germline V lookup: CDR1 SGHTA, CDR2 FQGTGA. The CDR3 totals 15 residues. The germline V and J ends were trimmed by 5 bases and 0 bases, with 13 bases remaining between them.

This clonotype has a handful of counts. This chain joins TRBV7-8 and TRBJ1-1; no reliable D call. The germline CDR1 and CDR2 sequences are SGHVS and FQNEAQ. Trimming took 2 bases from V and 8 from J, leaving 6 bases between them. This CDR3 is 11 amino acids long. This chain's CDR3 is CASSLMQEAFF. CDR3 nucleotides: TGTGCCAGCAGCTTAATGCAGGAAGCTTTCTTT.

The count of this clonotype is one. The V call is TRBV5-1, the J call TRBJ1-1, with unresolved D. The CDR3 runs to 14 residues. Germline-derived CDR1 and CDR2 are SGHRS and YFSETQ. Deletions cut 0 bases from V and 1 base from J, with 7 bases between. CDR3 DNA sequence: TGCGCCAGCAGCTTGGGGTGGGAGAACACTGAAGCTTTCTTT. Translated, it gives CASSLGWENTEAFF.

This clonotype was counted between two and nine times. J is TRBJ2-1 and V is TRBV7-6; D possibly corresponds to TRBD1 (6 bases). This CDR3 is 14 amino acids long. Germline CDR1 and CDR2: SGHVS and FNYEAQ. The germline V and J ends were trimmed by 4 bases and 5 bases, with 12 bases remaining between them. CDR3 in DNA: TGTGCCAGCAGCTGGAAGGACAGTGACAATGAGCAGTTCTTC. Translating it yields CASSWKDSDNEQFF.

The chain employs TRBV18 and TRBJ2-2; 12 nucleotides match TRBD2. This CDR3 comprises 18 residues. Trimming at V came to 3 bases and at J to 1 base, leaving 6 bases not matched to a gene. Germline assignment: CDR1 KGHSH and CDR2 LQKENI. This chain's CDR3 is CASSPRLAGALNTGELFF. CDR3 nucleotides: TGTGCCAGCTCACCCCGACTAGCGGGGGCCCTGAACACCGGGGAGCTGTTTTTT.

The chain recombines TRBV24-1 with TRBJ1-5; the D gene is possibly TRBD1 (5 bases). Deletions cut 6 bases from V and 9 bases from J, with 11 bases between. Per germline, CDR1 KGHDR and CDR2 SFDVKD. This CDR3 has 12 amino acids. The CDR3 spells CATSQGLGPQHF. CDR3 in DNA: TGTGCCACCAGTCAGGGATTAGGGCCCCAGCATTTT.

This chain connects TRBV29-1 to TRBJ2-7; TRBD2 agrees at 12 bases. Unmatched junction bases numbered 6, after V lost 7 bases and J lost 2 bases. The length of the CDR3 is 14 residues. CDR1 is SQVTM, CDR2 ANQGSEA, per germline. CDR3 residues: CSALLAGGPYEQYF. The CDR3 DNA reads as TGCAGCGCACTACTAGCGGGGGGACCCTACGAGCAGTACTTC.

There are a few counts of this clonotype. This chain uses TRBV5-5 with TRBJ2-3, with D possibly being TRBD1 or TRBD2 (5 bases each). Germline V gene lookup returns CDR1 SGHKS and CDR2 YYEKEE (reference sequence). V lost 2 bases and J 1 base, leaving 11 bases between the germline ends. The CDR3 totals 15 residues. The CDR3 DNA reads as TGTGCCAGCAGCTTTCCCGGGGCGGGCACAGATACGCAGTATTTT. Its translation is CASSFPGAGTDTQYF.

This clonotype was seen a handful of times. This chain joins TRBV5-1 and TRBJ2-7, with TRBD1 as a possible D gene (6 bases). Trimming cost V 4 bases and J 2 bases, with 16 bases left between them. The CDR3 runs to 15 residues. Germline V gene sequence: CDR1 SGHRS, CDR2 YFSETQ. The CDR3 DNA reads as TGCGCCAGCAGCCACCGACCGGACAGTGCCTACGAGCAGTACGTC. Protein: CASSHRPDSAYEQYV.

This clonotype appeared a few times. The chain is built from TRBV6-5 and TRBJ2-5; D remains ambiguous. The CDR3 runs to 15 residues. Trimming left V 6 bases short and J 1 base short, with 15 bases between. The germline V gene encodes CDR1 MNHEY and CDR2 SVGAGI. The CDR3 is CASRRSQVSQETQYF. As DNA, the CDR3 is TGTGCCAGCAGGCGATCGCAGGTGTCCCAAGAGACCCAGTACTTC.

Regarding this clonotype: Germline and junction disagree at one end, which may indicate a read error. The genes are TRBV9 and TRBJ1-6, with 9 bases identical to TRBD1. Germline-derived CDR1 and CDR2 are SGDLS and YYNGEE. This CDR3 has 14 residues. CDR3 in amino acids: CASSVDRGSSPIHF. In DNA form, the CDR3 reads TGTGCCAGCAGCGTCGACAGGGGGTCTTCACCCATCCACTTT. Looking up the rest from reference TRBV9 and TRBJ1-6 gives the full variable domain: DSGVTQTPKHLITATGQRVTLRCSPRSGDLSVYWYQQSLDQGLQFLIQYYNGEERAKGNILERFSAQQFPDLHSELNLSSLELGDSALYFCASSVDRGSSPIHFGNGTRLTVT.

The chain carries TRBV12-3 or TRBV12-4 and TRBJ1-1, with a tentative D call TRBD1 (5 bases). There are 12 residues in the CDR3. V gave up 7 bases and J gave up 5 bases, with 11 bases separating them. The CDR3 loop reads CASIGGSTEAFF. The CDR3 nucleotides read TGTGCCAGCATCGGGGGGTCGACTGAAGCTTTCTTT.

This clonotype was counted many times. V gene TRBV5-1 combines with J gene TRBJ2-7; D is possibly TRBD1 or TRBD2 (6 bases each). Trimming pared 7 bases from V and 4 bases from J, leaving 15 bases between. Germline loops: CDR1 SGHRS, CDR2 YFSETQ. CDR3 length equals 13 residues. The CDR3 loop is CASRGTFGYEQYF. The CDR3 DNA sequence: TGCGCCAGCCGGGGGACATTTGGATACGAGCAGTACTTC.

The chain links TRBV20-1 to TRBJ2-3; the D gene is possibly TRBD2 (5 bases). The CDR3 loop spans 12 amino acids. V lost 3 bases to trimming and J lost 3 bases, with 7 bases between them. The germline V gene encodes CDR1 DFQATT and CDR2 SNEGSKA (reference sequence). CDR3 nucleotide sequence: TGCAGTGCTAGGGGCGGGACAGATACGCAGTATTTT. Encoded protein: CSARGGTDTQYF.

This clonotype was detected a few times. The V gene is TRBV20-1, the J gene TRBJ2-3; 9 bases are a match to TRBD2. CDR1 and CDR2 from the germline V gene are DFQATT and SNEGSKA (reference sequence). V gave up 1 base and J gave up 4 bases; unmatched junction bases: 6. This CDR3 comprises 15 residues. Here the CDR3 reads CSARAVAGASDTQYF. The CDR3 coding sequence is TGCAGTGCTAGAGCGGTAGCGGGGGCCTCAGATACGCAGTATTTT.

This clonotype showed up many times. V and J are TRBV3-1 and TRBJ2-5, with a weak D call TRBD1 (5 bases). Germline CDR1 and CDR2: LGHDT and YNNKEL (reference sequence). This CDR3 contains 14 residues. Trimming took off 0 bases at V and 3 bases at J, with 8 bases between the two ends. This chain's CDR3 is CASSQDAGKETQYF. In nucleotides, the CDR3 is TGTGCCAGCAGCCAAGATGCAGGGAAAGAGACCCAGTACTTC.

There are a few counts of this clonotype. The chain carries TRBV7-9 and TRBJ2-5; D is undetermined. CDR1 SEHNR and CDR2 FQNEAQ come from the germline V gene (reference sequence). This CDR3 comprises 12 residues. Trimming stripped 7 bases from V and 5 bases from J, with 11 bases between. Written as DNA, the CDR3 is TGTGCCAGCACCTTCGGGTTGGAGACCCAGTACTTC. Translating gives CASTFGLETQYF.

This clonotype was counted at least ten times. The chain uses TRBV7-3 and TRBJ2-1, with a weak D call TRBD1 (5 bases). This CDR3 is built from 14 residues. The ends were cut back, 5 bases at V and 0 bases at J, with 8 bases in the middle. CDR1 and CDR2 from the germline V gene are SGHTA and FQGTGA. The DNA of the CDR3 is TGTGCCAGCAGCCAGGGCGGCTCCTACAATGAGCAGTTCTTC. This gives the protein CASSQGGSYNEQFF. The full variable domain, completed using reference TRBV7-3 and TRBJ2-1, is GAGVSQTPSNKVTEKGKYVELRCDPISGHTALYWYRQSLGQGPEFLIYFQGTGAADDSGLPNDRFFAVRPEGSVSTLKIQRTERGDSAVYLCASSQGGSYNEQFFGPGTRLTVL.

This clonotype occurred a few times. The chain uses TRBV30 and TRBJ2-3; 8 nucleotides agree with TRBD2. The V gene end was trimmed by 0 bases and the J gene end by 8 bases; junction bases not matched to a gene: 4. This CDR3 is built from 13 residues. CDR1 is GTSNPN, CDR2 SVGIG, per germline (reference sequence). CDR3 protein: CAWSVSGRGTQYF. The DNA of the CDR3 is TGTGCCTGGAGTGTTTCCGGGAGGGGTACGCAGTATTTT.